This T cell receptor (beta chain) was recorded in a study of OX40 agonist ivuxolimab in advanced cancers. Whole-study results and caveats: Expanded clones were, on average, more numerous in CD8+ T cells than in CD4+. People who partly responded at 0.1-3.0 mg/kg had some of the least clonal expansion seen.

Here immunoSEQ multiplex PCR was the method, and the copy in TCRdb shows in-frame clones only, minus some. This table has around 69,000 clones, 80% to 90% appearing once. Regarding this clone: Its cognate antigen is unknown.

V lost 2 bases and J lost 0, with 7 bases in between. The CDR3 spans 14 residues. Germline V CDR1 and CDR2: KGHSH, LQKENI. This chain joins TRBV18 and TRBJ2-5; D may be TRBD2 (5 bases). The sequenced sample was CD4+ or CD8+ T cells sorted from blood, obtained in a trial of the OX40 agonist ivuxolimab. The clonotype was recovered from an adult with an advanced solid tumor such as melanoma, head and neck, liver or kidney cancer. CDR3 region: CASSPAGNQETQYF. CDR3 nucleotides: TGTGCCAGCTCACCAGCCGGGAACCAAGAGACCCAGTACTTC.